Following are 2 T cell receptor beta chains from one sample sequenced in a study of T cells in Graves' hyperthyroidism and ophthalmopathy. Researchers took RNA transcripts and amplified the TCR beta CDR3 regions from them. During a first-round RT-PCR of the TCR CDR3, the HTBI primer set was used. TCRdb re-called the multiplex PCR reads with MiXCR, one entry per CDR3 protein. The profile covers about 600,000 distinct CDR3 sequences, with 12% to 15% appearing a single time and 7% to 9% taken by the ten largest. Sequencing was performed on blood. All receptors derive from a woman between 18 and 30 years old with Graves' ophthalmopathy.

CDR3 nucleotide sequence: TGCAGTGCTAGAGATTTCTCAGAGGAAGCTTTCTTT. It specifies CSARDFSEEAFF. The chain carries TRBV20-1 and TRBJ1-1; D is uncertain. The germline CDR1 and CDR2 sequences are DFQATT and SNEGSKA (reference sequence). The V end was cut by 0 bases, the J end by 8 bases, with 10 bases between. The CDR3 covers 12 residues.

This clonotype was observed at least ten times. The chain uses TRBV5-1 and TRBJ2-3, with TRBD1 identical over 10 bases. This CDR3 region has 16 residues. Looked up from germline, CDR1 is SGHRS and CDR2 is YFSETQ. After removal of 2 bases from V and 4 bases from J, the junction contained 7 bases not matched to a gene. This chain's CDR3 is CASSLDGTGVADTQYF. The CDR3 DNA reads TGCGCCAGCAGCTTAGACGGGACAGGGGTTGCAGATACGCAGTATTTT.